This entry lists 18 T cell receptor beta chains sequenced from one sample in a study of T cells after yellow fever vaccination. TCRdb fed the 5' RACE reads into MiXCR, producing one record per CDR3 protein. The repertoire holds about 340,000 distinct CDR3 sequences, with around 3.9% as singletons. The input for sequencing was PBMCs, taken 5 days after the yellow fever booster vaccination. These receptors were taken from a man younger than 35 who received the YFV17D yellow fever vaccine.

The V gene is TRBV7-9, the J gene TRBJ2-3; 8 bases map to TRBD2. The junction had 7 bases not matched to a gene; V was cut back by 5 bases and J by 3 bases. The CDR3 has 15 amino acids. Germline V lookup: CDR1 SEHNR, CDR2 FQNEAQ (reference sequence). The CDR3, as DNA: TGTGCCAGCAGCCCGAGCGGGGGCAGGACAGATACGCAGTATTTT. Its translation is CASSPSGGRTDTQYF. The variable domain in full, with the rest retrieved from reference TRBV7-9 and TRBJ2-3, is DTGVSQNPRHKITKRGQNVTFRCDPISEHNRLYWYRQTLGQGPEFLTYFQNEAQLEKSRLLSDRFSAERPKGSFSTLEIQRTEQGDSAMYLCASSPSGGRTDTQYFGPGTRLTVL.

The J gene is TRBJ2-7, the V gene TRBV29-1; 10 bases match TRBD1. CDR3 length: 13 residues. Germline CDR1 SQVTM, CDR2 ANQGSEA. V was clipped by 4 bases and J by 5 bases; unmatched bases: 5. The CDR3 loop reads CSVALTGGDEQYF. In nucleotides, the CDR3 is TGCAGCGTTGCCTTGACAGGGGGCGACGAGCAGTACTTC.

In its sample, this clonotype was seen a few times. The J gene is TRBJ2-1, the V gene TRBV5-1, with TRBD1 matching 7 bases. Trimming at V came to 4 bases and at J to 5 bases, leaving 15 bases not matched to a gene. CDR3 length: 17 amino acids. CDR1 SGHRS and CDR2 YFSETQ come from the germline V gene. DNA for the CDR3: TGCGCCAGCAGCCAGGGACAGCGGAACTTAATTGACAATGAGCAGTTCTTC. Translated, it gives CASSQGQRNLIDNEQFF.

In its sample, this clonotype was seen many times. The V call is TRBV7-6, the J call TRBJ1-4; 10 bases agree with TRBD1. The germline V gene encodes CDR1 SGHVS and CDR2 FNYEAQ. With V trimmed by 5 bases and J by 8 bases, 11 bases remained unmatched. The CDR3 consists of 16 residues. The CDR3 reads CASSPRAGTGVEKLFF. The CDR3 nucleotides read TGTGCCAGCAGCCCTCGAGCGGGGACAGGGGTAGAAAAACTGTTTTTT.

This clonotype was picked up many times. V usage is TRBV5-1 and J usage is TRBJ2-5, with D maybe TRBD2 (6 bases). The germline V gene has CDR1 SGHRS and CDR2 YFSETQ. The CDR3 extends over 16 amino acids. V was shortened by 5 bases and J by 3 bases, with 20 bases between the two germline ends. CDR3: CASSTPATGGEETQYF. As DNA, the CDR3 is TGCGCCAGCAGTACTCCCGCAACCGGGGGAGAAGAGACCCAGTACTTC.

The rearrangement links TRBV6-4 to TRBJ2-3; D is possibly TRBD2 (5 bases). The V gene lost 7 bases and the J gene lost 14 bases, with 25 bases spanning the gap. The CDR3 loop spans 14 amino acids. The germline gives CDR1 MRHNA, CDR2 SNTAGT. The CDR3 DNA reads as TGTGCCAGCAAGACCCCGGGAACGCCCCCCATATGGTATTTT. Translated: CASKTPGTPPIWYF.

The table lists this clonotype with many counts. The chain has TRBV5-1 and TRBJ2-2, with TRBD2 as a possible D gene (6 bases). Trimming left V 1 base short and J 4 bases short, with 11 bases between. The CDR3 runs 15 residues. Germline CDR1 and CDR2: SGHRS and YFSETQ. DNA for the CDR3: TGCGCCAGCAGCTTGTCCTACGGGGGCACCGGGGAGCTGTTTTTT. It codes for CASSLSYGGTGELFF.

This clonotype was counted a few times. V usage is TRBV20-1 and J usage is TRBJ2-7; 13 positions agree with TRBD2. Germline lookup yields CDR1 DFQATT and CDR2 SNEGSKA (reference sequence). The CDR3 contains 16 residues. The V gene end was trimmed by 4 bases and the J gene end by 5 bases; junction bases not matched to a gene: 11. The DNA for the CDR3 is TGCAGTGCTATGGAGGGACTAGCGGGGACCGGCGACGAGCAGTACTTC. Its protein is CSAMEGLAGTGDEQYF.

The chain links TRBV14 to TRBJ2-7; TRBD1 matches 10 bases. CDR3 length: 17 amino acids. The V gene end was trimmed by 0 bases and the J gene end by 2 bases; junction bases not matched to a gene: 7. Germline V lookup: CDR1 SGHDN, CDR2 FVKESK. The DNA for the CDR3 is TGTGCCAGCAGCCAAGATCTGGGGACAGGGGTTCCCTACGAGCAGTACTTC. Protein sequence: CASSQDLGTGVPYEQYF.

This clonotype has a count of ten or more. This chain connects TRBV7-2 to TRBJ2-1, with D perhaps being TRBD1 or TRBD2 (5 bases each). The CDR3 is 16 residues long. Germline V gene lookup returns CDR1 SGHTA and CDR2 FQGNSA. V dropped 5 bases and J dropped 7 bases, with 21 bases sitting between them. CDR3 region: CASSRRTGLTSNEQFF. The DNA of the CDR3 is TGTGCCAGCAGCCGCAGAACAGGACTTACTTCGAATGAGCAGTTCTTC. The full variable domain, rest sourced from reference TRBV7-2 and TRBJ2-1, is GAGVSQSPSNKVTEKGKDVELRCDPISGHTALYWYRQSLGQGLEFLIYFQGNSAPDKSGLPSDRFSAERTGGSVSTLTIQRTQQEDSAVYLCASSRRTGLTSNEQFFGPGTRLTVL.

There are a few counts of this clonotype. This sequence joins TRBV2 and TRBJ2-2; D call uncertain. V shed 7 bases and J shed 1 base, with 10 bases lying between them. This CDR3 spans 14 amino acids. CDR1 SNHLY and CDR2 FYNNEI come from the germline V gene. CDR3 residues: CASTEWGNTGELFF. The CDR3 coding sequence is TGTGCCAGCACCGAGTGGGGGAACACCGGGGAGCTGTTTTTT. The variable domain in full, completed from reference TRBV2 and TRBJ2-2, reads EPEVTQTPSHQVTQMGQEVILRCVPISNHLYFYWYRQILGQKVEFLVSFYNNEISEKSEIFDDQFSVERPDGSNFTLKIRSTKLEDSAMYFCASTEWGNTGELFFGEGSRLTVL.

This clonotype was observed at least ten times. V usage is TRBV5-1 and J usage is TRBJ2-7; 9 nucleotides align to TRBD1. This CDR3 region has 16 residues. Germline trimming cut 0 bases from V and 2 bases from J; bases unmatched to any gene: 6. Germline V gives CDR1 SGHRS, CDR2 YFSETQ. The chain's CDR3 is CASSLGGQGRTYEQYF. In nucleotides, the CDR3 is TGCGCCAGCAGCTTGGGCGGACAGGGGCGGACCTACGAGCAGTACTTC.

This clonotype has just a few counts. The chain combines TRBV7-9 with TRBJ2-5; TRBD2 agrees at 9 bases. The CDR3 covers 16 residues. Germline V gene lookup returns CDR1 SEHNR and CDR2 FQNEAQ (reference sequence). Trimming took 5 bases from V and 1 from J; bases not matched to a gene: 8. CDR3 sequence reads: CASSPPAGGAQETQYF. The CDR3, as DNA: TGTGCCAGCAGCCCGCCCGCGGGAGGGGCCCAAGAGACCCAGTACTTC.

J is TRBJ2-5 and V is TRBV7-9, with a possible D match to TRBD1 (6 bases). CDR1 is SEHNR, CDR2 FQNEAQ, per germline (reference sequence). The CDR3 is made up of 16 amino acids. Trimming took 4 bases from V and 2 from J, leaving 17 bases between them. For the CDR3, the DNA is TGTGCCAGCAGCTCCGGTACCGGGACACAGCAAGAGACCCAGTACTTC. Translation gives CASSSGTGTQQETQYF.

This clonotype has at least ten counts. CDR3 sequence reads: CSAGGQKAYEQYF. CDR3 in DNA: TGCAGTGCTGGCGGGCAAAAGGCTTACGAGCAGTACTTC. The V call is TRBV20-1, the J call TRBJ2-7, with D maybe TRBD2 (5 bases). V was shortened by 5 bases and J by 4 bases, with 15 bases between the two germline ends. Germline assignment: CDR1 DFQATT and CDR2 SNEGSKA (reference sequence). This CDR3 is 13 amino acids long.

The table lists this clonotype with many counts. The junction differs from germline at one of its ends, possibly a read error. The rearrangement uses TRBV11-2 and TRBJ2-5; D uncertain. The CDR3 runs to 13 residues. Looked up from germline, CDR1 is SGHAT and CDR2 is FQNNGV. The CDR3 DNA reads as TGCGCCAGCAGCTTTCGAGCCCAAGAGACCCAGTACTTC. Encoded protein: CASSFRAQETQYF.

This clonotype was recorded many times. The genes are TRBV14 and TRBJ1-1; D call uncertain. This CDR3 is built from 15 residues. V dropped 2 bases and J dropped 0 bases, with 10 bases sitting between them. In germline, CDR1 is SGHDN, CDR2 FVKESK. For the CDR3, the DNA is TGTGCCAGCAGCCAACGGCGCGGGATGAACACTGAAGCTTTCTTT. Its protein is CASSQRRGMNTEAFF.

This clonotype was found many times. This chain connects TRBV29-1 to TRBJ2-2; D not certain. Germline V gene sequence: CDR1 SQVTM, CDR2 ANQGSEA. V was pared by 0 bases and J by 8 bases, with 13 bases between. The CDR3 extends over 14 amino acids. The CDR3 spells CSVEDRLWTGELFF. CDR3 coding DNA: TGCAGCGTTGAAGACCGGTTATGGACGGGGGAGCTGTTTTTT.